Shown below are 30 T cell receptor beta chains from a single sample sequenced in a study of cytomegalovirus exposure and HLA in healthy donors. Amplification used 60 Vbeta primers and 13 Jbeta primers. This table comes from immunoSEQ multiplex PCR, and its TCRdb copy is limited to in-frame clones, with some not included. The sample has around 140,000 clones; about 71% are singletons. Sequenced input: PBMCs. The receptors derive from a woman aged 60-75 years in good health and CMV-seropositive.

The chain employs TRBV11-2 and TRBJ2-1, with D possibly TRBD2 on 5 matching bases. Germline lookup yields CDR1 SGHAT and CDR2 FQNNGV. This CDR3 has 14 residues. V lost 2 bases and J lost 6, with 11 bases in between. CDR3 region: CASSLSRLANEQFF. CDR3 sequence (DNA): TGTGCCAGCAGCTTAAGTAGGCTAGCCAATGAGCAGTTCTTC.

Comment on this clone: An end of the junction does not agree with germline; a read error may underlie this. Other DNA sequences in this sample translate to the same CDR3. The DNA for the CDR3 is TGTGCCAGCAGAGAGACCGGGACTAGAGACTACGAGCAATACTTC. Amino acids: CASRETGTRDYEQYF. The chain employs TRBV2 and TRBJ2-7; 8 bases are a match to TRBD2. The CDR3 has 15 amino acids. Per the germline V gene, CDR1 is SNHLY and CDR2 is FYNNEI. The variable domain in full, completed from reference TRBV2 and TRBJ2-7, reads EPEVTQTPSHQVTQMGQEVILRCVPISNHLYFYWYRQILGQKVEFLVSFYNNEISEKSEIFDDQFSVERPDGSNFTLKIRSTKLEDSAMYFCASRETGTRDYEQYFGPGTRLTVT.

The chain is built from TRBV28 and TRBJ1-5; no firm D call. CDR3 length equals 12 residues. Germline assignment: CDR1 MDHEN and CDR2 SYDVKM. The ends were cut back, 8 bases at V and 3 bases at J, with 8 bases in the middle. CDR3 sequence (DNA): TGTGCCAGCGGCCCCCTCAATCAGCCCCAGCATTTT. Protein product: CASGPLNQPQHF.

This clone was seen once. CDR3 sequence (DNA): TGCAGCGCAACTAGCTCTGGGGCCAACGTCCTGACTTTC. Its protein is CSATSSGANVLTF. The rearrangement uses TRBV29-1 and TRBJ2-6, with D perhaps matching TRBD2 (5 bases). The length of the CDR3 is 13 residues. V was trimmed by 7 bases and J by 0 bases, leaving 7 bases between them. In germline, CDR1 is SQVTM, CDR2 ANQGSEA.

This sequence joins TRBV19 and TRBJ1-5; D possibly corresponds to TRBD1 (5 bases). The CDR3 is 14 amino acids. Trimming took off 4 bases at V and 1 base at J, with 8 bases between the two ends. From germline, CDR1 is LNHDA and CDR2 SQIVND (reference sequence). The CDR3, as DNA: TGTGCCAGTAGTACCCGACAGAGCAATCAGCCCCAGCATTTT. It encodes CASSTRQSNQPQHF.

This rearrangement joins TRBV5-1 to TRBJ2-3; 9 bases map to TRBD2. CDR1 and CDR2 (germline): SGHRS, YFSETQ. V dropped 0 bases and J dropped 2; count of bases not matched to a gene: 4. CDR3 length: 16 amino acids. The CDR3 nucleotides read TGCGCCAGCAGCTTGGCCCTAGCGGGAAACACAGATACGCAGTATTTT. Translating it yields CASSLALAGNTDTQYF. Full variable domain (outside the CDR3, taken from reference TRBV5-1 and TRBJ2-3): KAGVTQTPRYLIKTRGQQVTLSCSPISGHRSVSWYQQTPGQGLQFLFEYFSETQRNKGNFPGRFSGRQFSNSRSEMNVSTLELGDSALYLCASSLALAGNTDTQYFGPGTRLTVL.

The chain couples TRBV5-1 to TRBJ2-7; D remains unclear. Germline lookup yields CDR1 SGHRS and CDR2 YFSETQ. V lost 0 bases and J lost 2, with 9 bases in between. This CDR3 has 14 residues. The CDR3, as DNA: TGCGCCAGCAGCTTGGAATCCTCCGCCTACGAGCAGTACTTC. Translated: CASSLESSAYEQYF.

V usage is TRBV14 and J usage is TRBJ1-1; D is unresolved. V lost 1 base and J lost 1, with 4 bases in between. This CDR3 is 13 amino acids long. The germline V gene has CDR1 SGHDN and CDR2 FVKESK. Written as DNA, the CDR3 is TGTGCCAGCAGCCAAGTTCAGAACACTGAAGCTTTCTTT. It specifies CASSQVQNTEAFF.

This sequence joins TRBV29-1 and TRBJ1-2, with D maybe TRBD1 (5 bases). The germline V and J ends were trimmed by 4 bases and 5 bases, with 8 bases remaining between them. Germline CDR1 and CDR2: SQVTM and ANQGSEA. The CDR3 length is 11 residues. The CDR3 spells CSVVSGYGYTF. CDR3 coding DNA: TGCAGCGTTGTGTCAGGGTATGGCTACACCTTC.

As DNA, the CDR3 is TGTGCCAGTAGTACACGACAGGGGGAGAGGGAGACCCAGTACTTC. This gives the protein CASSTRQGERETQYF. V gene TRBV19 combines with J gene TRBJ2-5, with 9 bases that match TRBD1. V was pared by 4 bases and J by 5 bases, with 8 bases of the junction left unmatched. This CDR3 comprises 15 residues. Germline CDR1 is LNHDA and CDR2 is SQIVND (reference sequence).

Concerning this clone itself: The sample contains more than one DNA sequence encoding this CDR3. V and J are TRBV18 and TRBJ2-7; 7 bases match TRBD1. The CDR3 is 13 residues long. The J segment lost 4 bases and the V segment lost 3 bases, leaving 3 bases of the junction unmatched. Germline values: CDR1 KGHSH, CDR2 LQKENI. Here the CDR3 DNA reads TGTGCCAGCTCACCGGGACAGAATTACGAGCAGTACTTC. Encoded protein: CASSPGQNYEQYF.

The CDR3: CASSERLAGTYEQYF. DNA for the CDR3: TGTGCCAGCAGTGAAAGGCTAGCGGGGACCTACGAGCAGTACTTC. The V and J genes are TRBV2 and TRBJ2-7; 9 bases are a match to TRBD2. The CDR3 has 15 amino acids. The V gene end was trimmed by 2 bases and the J gene end by 2 bases; junction bases not matched to a gene: 4. CDR1 is SNHLY and CDR2 is FYNNEI in the germline V gene.

The chain has TRBV6-1 and TRBJ1-2; no clear D. The germline V gene encodes CDR1 MNHNS and CDR2 SASEGT. Trimming removed 1 base from V and 5 bases from J, with 11 bases in between. This CDR3 is 14 amino acids long. The CDR3, as DNA: TGTGCCAGCAGTGAAGGGAGATTCTATTATGGCTACACCTTC. It encodes CASSEGRFYYGYTF.

This clone was recorded only once. The rearrangement uses TRBV2 and TRBJ2-7, with 9 bases lining up with TRBD1. CDR1 is SNHLY, CDR2 FYNNEI, per germline. There are 14 residues in the CDR3. With 6 bases clipped from V and 4 bases from J, the junction kept 7 bases outside the gene matches. The CDR3 coding sequence is TGTGCCAGCAGGGAGCCGGGACAGGGATACGAGCAGTACTTC. Amino acid sequence: CASREPGQGYEQYF. Together with reference TRBV2 and TRBJ2-7, the CDR3 gives the full variable domain: EPEVTQTPSHQVTQMGQEVILRCVPISNHLYFYWYRQILGQKVEFLVSFYNNEISEKSEIFDDQFSVERPDGSNFTLKIRSTKLEDSAMYFCASREPGQGYEQYFGPGTRLTVT.

The rearrangement links TRBV6-5 to TRBJ2-7, with a possible D match to TRBD1 (5 bases). Looked up from germline, CDR1 is MNHEY and CDR2 is SVGAGI. Trimming took off 5 bases at V and 3 bases at J, with 14 bases between the two ends. The CDR3 has 14 residues. CDR3 bases: TGTGCCAGCAGTGAGTCAGGGATCCTCTACGAGCAGTACTTC. It specifies CASSESGILYEQYF.

The rearrangement joins TRBV28 to TRBJ1-1, with 10 bases matching TRBD1. The CDR3 runs to 12 residues. V gave up 7 bases and J gave up 10 bases; unmatched junction bases: 6. Germline V CDR1 and CDR2: MDHEN, SYDVKM. The DNA of the CDR3 is TGTGCCAGCACGACAGGGGGCGTCTTAGCTTTCTTT. It specifies CASTTGGVLAFF.

V gene TRBV14 combines with J gene TRBJ1-2; 10 nucleotides line up with TRBD1. The germline V gene encodes CDR1 SGHDN and CDR2 FVKESK. The CDR3 is 14 amino acids. J lost 4 bases, V lost 6 bases, and 5 bases had no gene match. CDR3 in DNA: TGTGCCAGCAGTCGACAGGGGGCCGCCTATGGCTACACCTTC. Its protein is CASSRQGAAYGYTF.

This clone showed up just once. The chain joins TRBV5-4 to TRBJ1-5; D is undetermined. The length of the CDR3 is 15 residues. In germline, CDR1 is SGHNT, CDR2 YYREEE (reference sequence). V lost 0 bases and J lost 2, with 9 bases in between. The CDR3 DNA reads TGTGCCAGCAGCTTGGATGGTGCGGGCAATCAGCCCCAGCATTTT. It yields the protein CASSLDGAGNQPQHF.

The gene calls are TRBV11-1 and TRBJ1-1; TRBD1 agrees at 7 bases. Germline trimming cut 6 bases from V and 4 bases from J; bases unmatched to any gene: 8. Germline-derived CDR1 and CDR2 are SGHAT and FQDESV (reference sequence). The CDR3 has 14 residues. CDR3 bases: TGTGCCAGCAGGACGGAGGGGGCTATCACTGAAGCTTTCTTT. This encodes CASRTEGAITEAFF.

A remark on this clone: This CDR3 is also generated by other DNA sequences in the sample. The genes are TRBV28 and TRBJ1-2; possibly TRBD1 for D (6 bases). Trimming stripped 4 bases from V and 2 bases from J, with 11 bases between. CDR3 length equals 14 residues. Germline CDR1 reads MDHEN; CDR2 reads SYDVKM. The DNA for the CDR3 is TGTGCCAGCAGTTCTACGACAGGCAACTATGGCTACACCTTC. Translating it yields CASSSTTGNYGYTF.

A few counts support this clone. The chain couples TRBV6-5 to TRBJ2-7; D is perhaps TRBD1 (6 bases). This CDR3 is 14 amino acids long. Germline V gene sequence: CDR1 MNHEY, CDR2 SVGAGI. The germline V and J ends were trimmed by 10 bases and 3 bases, with 19 bases remaining between them. DNA of the CDR3: TGTGCCACCTCGAGTCCCAAGACAGGCTACGAGCAGTACTTC. Translation: CATSSPKTGYEQYF.

Note on this clone: Other DNA sequences from this sample encode an identical CDR3 as well. This chain connects TRBV28 to TRBJ1-1, with TRBD1 matching over 8 bases. After removal of 5 bases from V and 4 bases from J, the junction contained 9 bases not matched to a gene. CDR1 and CDR2 from the germline V gene are MDHEN and SYDVKM. The CDR3 contains 15 residues. CDR3 in amino acids: CASSSQGAGSTEAFF. The DNA of the CDR3 is TGTGCCAGCAGTAGTCAGGGGGCTGGGAGCACTGAAGCTTTCTTT.

This chain connects TRBV28 to TRBJ2-3, with D possibly being TRBD1 (6 bases). The germline CDR1 and CDR2 sequences are MDHEN and SYDVKM. The CDR3 is 13 residues long. The V end was cut by 2 bases, the J end by 8 bases, with 11 bases between. The CDR3 nucleotides are TGTGCCAGCAGTTTACGGACAGCCGGTACGCAGTATTTT. This encodes CASSLRTAGTQYF.

The chain links TRBV30 to TRBJ1-2; D gene unclear. The ends were cut back, 4 bases at V and 7 bases at J, with 13 bases in the middle. Germline CDR1 reads GTSNPN; CDR2 reads SVGIG (reference sequence). CDR3 size: 12 residues. In nucleotides, the CDR3 is TGTGCCTGGATGCCCGGACTCGGTGGCTACACCTTC. This translates into CAWMPGLGGYTF.

The J gene is TRBJ2-6, the V gene TRBV30; D is unclear. V was pared by 0 bases and J by 3 bases, with 6 bases between. Germline values: CDR1 GTSNPN, CDR2 SVGIG (reference sequence). The CDR3 spans 14 residues. The CDR3 reads CAWSVTGGANVLTF. The DNA of the CDR3 is TGTGCCTGGAGTGTAACCGGTGGGGCCAACGTCCTGACTTTC.

The rearrangement joins TRBV10-3 to TRBJ1-1; D is undetermined. Per the germline V gene, CDR1 is ENHRY and CDR2 is SYGVKD. The ends were cut back, 10 bases at V and 8 bases at J, with 14 bases in the middle. CDR3 length equals 11 residues. The CDR3 DNA is TGTGCCACTCTGGCGGCAGCCGAAGCTTTCTTT. Encoded protein: CATLAAAEAFF.

The CDR3 here is CASRSSPGNTGELFF. The DNA for the CDR3 is TGTGCCAGCAGGTCAAGCCCAGGGAACACCGGGGAGCTGTTTTTT. The V call is TRBV2, the J call TRBJ2-2, with D unresolved. V lost 6 bases to trimming and J lost 1 base, with 12 bases between them. Germline V lookup: CDR1 SNHLY, CDR2 FYNNEI. The CDR3 is 15 amino acids.

This chain uses TRBV4-1 with TRBJ2-1, with D tentatively TRBD2 (6 bases). Trimming left V 4 bases short and J 2 bases short, with 12 bases between. The CDR3 length is 15 residues. Germline CDR1 is MGHRA and CDR2 is YSYEKL. CDR3 amino acids: CASSPGTVTYNEQFF. The CDR3 region has the DNA TGCGCCAGCAGCCCTGGGACTGTTACCTACAATGAGCAGTTCTTC.

V usage is TRBV27 and J usage is TRBJ1-2; D unresolved. Trimming took off 3 bases at V and 6 bases at J, with 11 bases between the two ends. Germline loops: CDR1 MNHEY, CDR2 SMNVEV (reference sequence). The CDR3 runs 13 residues. Here the CDR3 DNA reads TGTGCCAGCAGTTTTCGGGTGGAGGATGGCTACACCTTC. Its translation: CASSFRVEDGYTF.

V is TRBV5-4 and J is TRBJ2-2, with 7 bases identical to TRBD1. The CDR3 extends over 15 amino acids. CDR1 SGHNT and CDR2 YYREEE come from the germline V gene (reference sequence). V lost 1 base and J lost 4; bases outside the gene matches: 4. CDR3 in amino acids: CASSLLSGGTGELFF. CDR3 sequence (DNA): TGTGCCAGCAGCTTGTTGTCAGGGGGCACCGGGGAGCTGTTTTTT.